This record covers a single T cell receptor beta chain. The junction does not match germline at one end; this may be a read error. This record belongs to a study of CD4 and CD8 cells across lung adenocarcinoma regions. The CDR3 is made up of 16 amino acids. Germline CDR1 and CDR2: LGHNA and YNFKEQ. The patients had localized lung adenocarcinoma, a non-small cell subtype. TCRdb processed the PCR reads anew with MiXCR; each CDR3 protein has one entry. The sample carries approximately 20,000 distinct CDR3 sequences, roughly 50% recorded once. The gene calls are TRBV4-2 and TRBJ2-3; tentative D call: TRBD2 (5 bases). The clonotype originates from a male donor with lung adenocarcinoma. The CD4 and CD8 labels of this study may be unreliable. The sample consisted of CD4+ T cells from the margin of a lung tumor. The CDR3 region is CASRGDGAPAPDTQYF. In nucleotides, the CDR3 is TGTGCCAGCAGGGGAGACGGCGCCCCCGCCCCAGATACCCAGTATTTC.